A single T cell receptor beta chain is shown here with its context. This entry comes from a study of blood T cell repertoires in COVID-19. The overall study: Whether acute or convalescent, the COVID-19 samples came from the United States, Italy and Spain.

In the study's own analysis: Amplifying reference gene primers gave estimates of nucleated cell counts. Sequencing used immunoSEQ multiplex PCR; TCRdb keeps in-frame clones, though not all of them. V and J calls and clone size are copied from that table; D and trimming were computed from the DNA. The data hold some 270,000 clones, with roughly 89% observed a single time. The CDR3 contains 15 residues. Deletions cut 1 base from V and 3 bases from J, with 13 bases between. Germline V gives CDR1 SEHNR, CDR2 FQNEAQ (reference sequence). This sequence joins TRBV7-9 and TRBJ2-7; the D is unclear. The origin of this receptor is a man between 25 and 39 years old with acute or convalescent COVID-19. The specimen sequenced was peripheral blood. CDR3 sequence reads: CASSLGSAVGYEQYF. The CDR3 nucleotides are TGTGCCAGCAGCTTAGGTTCGGCGGTGGGCTACGAGCAGTACTTC.